These T cell receptor beta chains were read from a single sample in a study of T-cell reconstitution after alpha-beta-depleted transplantation in children. One entry per CDR3 protein results from TCRdb running MiXCR on the PCR reads. Seen here are hundreds of thousands of distinct CDR3 sequences, around a sixth observed once, and the top ten hold 1.1%. The material was PBMCs from the stem cell graft donor, obtained from the stem cell graft. These receptors were collected from a human donor who donated a stem cell graft to a child with acute myeloid leukemia. Both conserved end residues are part of each CDR3. D genes are given only for firm matches. Clone size is stated in some rows and not others, as once, few, many or a class when expanded.

d_call | j_call | clone_size | v_call | cdr3_nt | cdr3_aa
NA | TRBJ2-1 | NA | TRBV6-2/TRBV6-3 | TGTGCCAGCAGTTTTTCACAGGGCGAGCAGTTCTTC | CASSFSQGEQFF
NA | TRBJ1-1 | many | TRBV9 | TGTGCCAGCAGCGTCGGCCCTAAACTGGACACTGAAGCTTTCTTT | CASSVGPKLDTEAFF
NA | TRBJ2-1 | NA | TRBV5-4 | TGCTGCAGCATCTTGGGGGACAATGAGCAGTTCTTC | CCSILGDNEQFF
NA | TRBJ1-2 | NA | TRBV20-1 | TGCAGTGCTAGTCGCGACAGAGCCTATGGCTACACCTTC | CSASRDRAYGYTF
TRBD1 | TRBJ2-5 | NA | TRBV5-1 | TGCGCCAGCAGCCGGGACAGCGAGGGGTCAGAGACCCAGTACTTC | CASSRDSEGSETQYF
TRBD1 | TRBJ2-4 | NA | TRBV5-1 | TGCGCCAGCAGTGACGAGGGGGCGGTAGGAAACATTCAGTACTTC | CASSDEGAVGNIQYF
NA | TRBJ1-5 | many | TRBV20-1 | TGCAGTGCTAACAGGAACAATCAGCCCCAGCATTTT | CSANRNNQPQHF
NA | TRBJ1-1 | many | TRBV6-5 | TGTGCCAGCAGTTACTCACGAGGGGAGAACACTGAAGCTTTCTTT | CASSYSRGENTEAFF
NA | TRBJ2-2 | once | TRBV27 | TGTGCCAGCAGTTTAAGACAGATAAACACCGGGGAGCTGTTTTTT | CASSLRQINTGELFF
NA | TRBJ2-7 | NA | TRBV29-1 | TGCAGCGTTGAAGAGGGTCCGGAAGGGTCCTACGAGCAGTACTTC | CSVEEGPEGSYEQYF
NA | TRBJ2-1 | many | TRBV29-1 | TGCAGCGTTGAACAGGGGTTCGATAATGAGCAGTTCTTC | CSVEQGFDNEQFF
NA | TRBJ2-1 | NA | TRBV5-1 | TGCGCCAGCAGCCTGTGGGCAGGGGTCTACAATGAGCAGTTCTTC | CASSLWAGVYNEQFF
NA | TRBJ1-3 | once | TRBV28 | TGTGCCAGCAGTTTAAATGGGGCCTTCTCTGGAAACACCATATATTTT | CASSLNGAFSGNTIYF
NA | TRBJ1-5 | many | TRBV20-1 | TGCAGTGCTCGTCCGGGGGGCCGAGATCAGCCCCAGCATTTT | CSARPGGRDQPQHF
NA | TRBJ1-5 | many | TRBV20-1 | TGCAGTGCTAGTTCTAGCAATCAGCCCCAGCATTTT | CSASSSNQPQHF
NA | TRBJ2-7 | few | TRBV24-1 | TGTGCCACCAGTGAAAGCGGCTACTACGAGCAGTACTTC | CATSESGYYEQYF
TRBD2 | TRBJ2-2 | many | TRBV12-3/TRBV12-4 | TGTGCCAGCATCTCGGGGGAGGGCGGGGAGCTGTTTTTT | CASISGEGGELFF
NA | TRBJ1-5 | many | TRBV7-2 | TGTGCCAGCAGCTTATCCTATCAGCCCCAGCATTTT | CASSLSYQPQHF
NA | TRBJ2-3 | many | TRBV10-3 | TGTGCCATCAGAACGGGACTCAGCACAGATACGCAGTATTTT | CAIRTGLSTDTQYF
NA | TRBJ1-3 | many | TRBV4-3 | TGCGCCAGCAGCCAAGTTTACTCTGGAAACACCATATATTTT | CASSQVYSGNTIYF
TRBD2 | TRBJ2-1 | few | TRBV6-9 | TGTGCCAGCAGTTATTTGGCGGGGGACAATGAGCAGTTCTTC | CASSYLAGDNEQFF
TRBD1 | TRBJ2-5 | once | TRBV12-3/TRBV12-4 | TGTGCCAGCAGTTTAACAGGGGGCCCCCCAGAGACCCAGTACTTC | CASSLTGGPPETQYF
TRBD1 | TRBJ1-2 | many | TRBV5-1 | TGCGCCAGCAGCTGGACAGGGGTTGGCTACACCTTC | CASSWTGVGYTF
NA | TRBJ1-5 | many | TRBV20-1 | TGCAGTGCTAGAGAACAGGGATATCCGCCCCAGCATTTT | CSAREQGYPPQHF
NA | TRBJ1-1 | many | TRBV10-3 | TGTGCCACTTATCGAGACCTCAACACTGAAGCTTTCTTT | CATYRDLNTEAFF
NA | TRBJ2-7 | NA | TRBV4-3 | TGCGCCAGCAGCCAAGATGACCGGGCGAACTACGAGCAGTACTTC | CASSQDDRANYEQYF
NA | TRBJ1-1 | many | TRBV20-1 | TGCAGTGCTGGTTCCGGGACCGACCACACTGAAGCTTTCTTT | CSAGSGTDHTEAFF
NA | TRBJ1-1 | NA | TRBV6-6 | TGTGCCAGCAGTCAACTGGGCACTGAAGCTTTCTTT | CASSQLGTEAFF
TRBD1 | TRBJ1-2 | NA | TRBV12-3/TRBV12-4 | TGTGCCAGCAGACCTGGGGACAGGAACTATGGCTACACCTTC | CASRPGDRNYGYTF
NA | TRBJ2-6 | NA | TRBV7-9 | TGTGCCAGCAGCCACCCGGTGATCGGGGCCAACGTCCTGACTTTC | CASSHPVIGANVLTF
NA | TRBJ2-2 | NA | TRBV12-3/TRBV12-4 | TGTGCCAGCTGGCAGTTCGCGAACACCGGGGAGCTGTTTTTT | CASWQFANTGELFF
NA | TRBJ1-1 | few | TRBV9 | TGTGCCAGCAGCGTGCTCGGGCAGGGCAACACTGAAGCTTTCTTT | CASSVLGQGNTEAFF
NA | TRBJ2-7 | many | TRBV20-1 | TGCAGTGCTCGCGGACAGCCCTACGAGCAGTACTTC | CSARGQPYEQYF
NA | TRBJ2-2 | NA | TRBV6-5 | TGTGCCAGCAGTTACGGGGGGTGGAACACCGGGGAGCTGTTTTTT | CASSYGGWNTGELFF
NA | TRBJ2-4 | NA | TRBV5-1 | TGCGCCAGCAGCCTGGGACAAGTAGGCAAAAACATTCAGTACTTC | CASSLGQVGKNIQYF
TRBD1 | TRBJ2-1 | many | TRBV20-1 | TGCAGTGCTAAACCCAGGGGGCCTCAATTCTTC | CSAKPRGPQFF
TRBD1 | TRBJ1-2 | few | TRBV12-3/TRBV12-4 | TGTGCCAGCAGTTTCCACGGGACAGGGACCGGCTACACCTTC | CASSFHGTGTGYTF
NA | TRBJ1-2 | NA | TRBV27 | TGTGCCAGCAGTTTGTTCCGAGGGATCGATGGCTACACCTTC | CASSLFRGIDGYTF
NA | TRBJ2-5 | NA | TRBV5-1 | TGCGCCAGCAGCTTGGATTACGAAGACTGGCAAGAGACCCAGTACTTC | CASSLDYEDWQETQYF
NA | TRBJ1-3 | NA | TRBV20-1 | TGCAGTGCTAGAAATCAGGGAAGAAACACCATATATTTT | CSARNQGRNTIYF
NA | TRBJ2-7 | few | TRBV7-2 | TGTGCCAGCAGCTTTATGGGGGGCCCCTACGAGCAGTACTTC | CASSFMGGPYEQYF
NA | TRBJ1-2 | few | TRBV12-3/TRBV12-4 | TGTGCCAGCAGCAGGGACCCCGGGCCATACTATGGCTACACCTTC | CASSRDPGPYYGYTF
NA | TRBJ2-2 | NA | TRBV20-1 | TGCAGTGCTAGACGAAGGCGGGGGAACACCGGGGAGCTGTTTTTT | CSARRRRGNTGELFF
TRBD1 | TRBJ1-6 | few | TRBV7-9 | TGTGCCAGCAGCTTTACAGGGGCCAGCAATAATTCACCCCTCCACTTT | CASSFTGASNNSPLHF
TRBD1 | TRBJ1-1 | many | TRBV5-1 | TGCGCCAGCAGCCCAACGGGACAGTTGAACACTGAAGCTTTCTTT | CASSPTGQLNTEAFF
TRBD1 | TRBJ1-5 | NA | TRBV7-9 | TGTGCCAGCAGCTCAGGGGGCTCGGGTCAGCCCCAGCATTTT | CASSSGGSGQPQHF
NA | TRBJ2-1 | many | TRBV20-1 | TGCAGTGCGGCATCTTTAACCACCTCCTACAATGAGCAGTTCTTC | CSAASLTTSYNEQFF
NA | TRBJ2-1 | NA | TRBV4-1 | TGCGCCAGCAGCCAATCTGAGGGCCACGGGATCAATGAGCAGTTCTTC | CASSQSEGHGINEQFF
TRBD2 | TRBJ2-5 | many | TRBV20-1 | TGCAGTGCGAGGGGACTAGCGGGCCTCCAAGAGACCCAGTACTTC | CSARGLAGLQETQYF
NA | TRBJ2-1 | many | TRBV7-3 | TGTGCCAGCAGCCCCTCTGCGGGGTCGAGCTCCTACAATGAGCAGTTCTTC | CASSPSAGSSSYNEQFF
NA | TRBJ2-7 | many | TRBV20-1 | TGCAGTGCTAGAGATCCTTACGAGCAGTACTTC | CSARDPYEQYF
TRBD1 | TRBJ1-2 | many | TRBV7-2 | TGTGCCAGCAGCTTACTTTCCGCAGGACAGGGGAGGGGCTACACCTTC | CASSLLSAGQGRGYTF
NA | TRBJ2-2 | many | TRBV20-1 | TGCAGTGCTTCTCCGGGCGGGGAGCTGTTTTTT | CSASPGGELFF
TRBD1 | TRBJ1-3 | many | TRBV20-1 | TGCAGTGCTAGTCTGAACAGGGGATATCGAACCATATATTTT | CSASLNRGYRTIYF
NA | TRBJ2-5 | many | TRBV24-1 | TGTGCCACCAGTGATCCCGGGACGGTACAGGAGACCCAGTACTTC | CATSDPGTVQETQYF
TRBD2 | TRBJ2-2 | NA | TRBV7-7 | TGTGCCAGCAGCTTATCTATGGCTAGCGGCCGGTCCGGGGAGCTGTTTTTT | CASSLSMASGRSGELFF
NA | TRBJ1-2 | few | TRBV3-1 | TGTGCCAGCAGCCCCCCTAGGGCTAACTATGGCTACACCTTC | CASSPPRANYGYTF